This paragraph covers one TCR beta chain sequence. Trimming removed 0 bases at V and 3 bases at J, with 12 bases between. Germline V lookup: CDR1 SGDLS, CDR2 YYNGEE. The CDR3 runs 15 residues. The entry originates in a study of control samples from healthy donors and cancer patients. Assay used: immunoSEQ multiplex PCR; TCRdb lists only in-frame clones, some missing. The sample lists some 80,000 clones, 80% to 90% seen once, with 1.9% in the top ten. Sequenced sample: PBMCs. J is TRBJ2-5 and V is TRBV9; D tentatively reads TRBD1 or TRBD2 (5 bases each). The receptor's source is a woman aged 55-75 years with head and neck cancer. The CDR3 nucleotides are TGTGCCAGCAGCGTAGGGGGAGAAGGGGAAGAGACCCAGTACTTC. It is translated as CASSVGGEGEETQYF.